One and the same sample provided the 27 T cell receptor beta chains below, sequenced in a study of tumor-infiltrating lymphocytes in primary liver carcinoma. A constant-region primer primed TCR beta cDNA synthesis from about 550 ng of total RNA. Slightly modified ARM-PCR, run as three nested multiplex PCR rounds, produced the TCR beta libraries. For around 11 cycles apiece, the opening two PCR rounds ran with TRBV1-TRBV30 forward primers and a C-beta reverse primer. TCRdb used MiXCR to reprocess the multiplex PCR reads, holding one entry per CDR3 protein. The sample contains more than 150,000 distinct CDR3 sequences, 50% to 75% of which appear only once. The source of the blood RNA was unsorted whole blood, and germline DNA was extracted as well. The sample was peripheral blood. All receptors derive from a man in his forties or fifties with primary liver carcinoma and hepatitis B virus infection.

With regard to this clonotype: Lacking the conserved final phenylalanine or tryptophan, this CDR3 likely reflects a read error. The chain uses TRBV14 and TRBJ2-3; 9 bases are shared with TRBD2. Germline CDR1 reads SGHDN; CDR2 reads FVKESK. After removal of 4 bases from V and 4 bases from J, the junction contained 12 bases not matched to a gene. This CDR3 has 17 amino acids. The CDR3 nucleotides are TGTGCCAGCAGCCCAGATGTAGCGGGAGTGAGTTCAGATACGCAGTATTCT. The encoded protein is CASSPDVAGVSSDTQYS.

This clonotype was found once. One junction end does not reproduce the germline sequence, and a read error may be involved. The V call is TRBV6-6, the J call TRBJ2-5; tentatively, D is TRBD2 (6 bases). This CDR3 has 18 amino acids. Germline V lookup: CDR1 MNHNY, CDR2 SVGAGI (reference sequence). CDR3: CVSSYEGGSITCTGAQYF. CDR3 nucleotides: TGTGTCAGCAGTTATGAAGGAGGGTCCATTACTTGTACCGGGGCCCAGTACTTC.

The V call is TRBV12-3 or TRBV12-4, the J call TRBJ2-3, with TRBD1 as a possible D gene (5 bases). This CDR3 is 14 amino acids long. Trimming took 6 bases from V and 6 from J, leaving 16 bases between them. In DNA, the CDR3 is TGTGCCAGCAGCCAAGGACATTCATTGGATACGCAGTATTTT. Translated, it gives CASSQGHSLDTQYF.

Only one count was recorded for this clonotype. A much larger clonotype is one base distant, so this may be a read error. The chain joins TRBV11-2 to TRBJ2-7, with D unresolved. The length of the CDR3 is 13 residues. V lost 5 bases, J lost 10 bases, and 18 bases lay in between. CDR1 and CDR2 from the germline V gene are SGHAT and FQNNGV. The CDR3 reads CASSPAGPVLQYF. The CDR3 DNA follows: TGTGCCAGCAGCCCCGCTGGGCCCGTCCTTCAGTACTTC.

The chain employs TRBV4-1 and TRBJ2-1; no reliable D call. This CDR3 contains 12 residues. Germline V gene data show CDR1 as MGHRA and CDR2 as YSYEKL. CDR3 in amino acids: CVSSHLWNEQFF. For the CDR3, the DNA is TGCGTAAGCAGCCACCTGTGGAATGAGCAGTTCTTC.

V usage is TRBV5-5 and J usage is TRBJ2-7; TRBD1 might be the D (8 bases). V was clipped by 3 bases and J by 4 bases, with 17 bases between them. The CDR3 spans 15 residues. Germline lookup yields CDR1 SGHKS and CDR2 YYEKEE (reference sequence). The CDR3 sequence is CASSYGQGGDYEQYF. DNA for the CDR3: TGTGCCAGCAGCTACGGACAGGGAGGGGATTACGAGCAGTACTTC.

The chain links TRBV7-8 to TRBJ2-1, with 12 bases lining up with TRBD2. CDR3 length: 16 residues. The junction had 5 bases not matched to a gene; V was cut back by 2 bases and J by 6 bases. Germline lookup yields CDR1 SGHVS and CDR2 FQNEAQ. The CDR3 loop reads CASSLRLAGVINEQFF. For the CDR3, the DNA is TGTGCCAGCAGCTTACGACTAGCGGGAGTAATCAATGAGCAGTTCTTC.

CDR3 DNA: TGTGCTAACAGCTTAGGGTGGCGCGGGACTAGCGAGGTCTACGAGCAGTACTTC. It codes for CANSLGWRGTSEVYEQYF. This sequence joins TRBV11-2 and TRBJ2-7; TRBD2 agrees at 10 bases. The CDR3 length is 18 residues. Germline loops: CDR1 SGHAT, CDR2 FQNNGV.

This clonotype was picked up many times. The V gene is TRBV6-1, the J gene TRBJ2-1; 11 nucleotides agree with TRBD2. J gave up 4 bases and V 7 bases, and 3 bases lay outside the gene matches. The CDR3 is made up of 14 amino acids. Germline V CDR1 and CDR2: MNHNS, SASEGT. The CDR3 loop is CASTGTSGYNEQFF. Written as DNA, the CDR3 is TGTGCCAGCACCGGGACTAGCGGTTACAATGAGCAGTTCTTC.

The CDR3 DNA is TGTGCCAGCAGCTCGCGCACAGATACGCAGTATTTT. Residues: CASSSRTDTQYF. This sequence joins TRBV11-2 and TRBJ2-3; D remains ambiguous. V lost 4 bases and J lost 1, with 3 bases in between. This CDR3 region has 12 residues. Germline V gene sequence: CDR1 SGHAT, CDR2 FQNNGV.

The table lists this clonotype with a few counts. The chain couples TRBV6-5 to TRBJ1-1; D is ambiguous. The CDR3 has 13 residues. V lost 5 bases and J lost 0, with 7 bases in between. Germline CDR1 is MNHEY and CDR2 is SVGAGI. CDR3 nucleotides: TGTGCCAGCAGTACGACGGTGAACACTGAAGCTTTCTTT. Protein sequence: CASSTTVNTEAFF.

A single count supports this clonotype. The chain uses TRBV11-2 and TRBJ2-7; the match to TRBD1 covers 7 bases. The junction had 15 bases not matched to a gene; V was cut back by 5 bases and J by 2 bases. Looked up from germline, CDR1 is SGHAT and CDR2 is FQNNGV. This CDR3 is built from 17 residues. CDR3 nucleotide sequence: TGTGCCAGCAGCCCCAGGGGGTGGTTGGTGGTCACCTACGAGCAGTACTTC. Translation gives CASSPRGWLVVTYEQYF.

This clonotype was recorded only once. This rearrangement joins TRBV29-1 to TRBJ2-7; D is perhaps TRBD1 or TRBD2 (5 bases each). The germline V gene has CDR1 SQVTM and CDR2 ANQGSEA. CDR3 length: 16 amino acids. V lost 2 bases, J lost 0 bases, and 17 bases lay in between. In nucleotides, the CDR3 is TGCAGCGTTGAAAGGTCCGGGACGGCGAGCTCCTACGAGCAGTACTTC. This sequence encodes CSVERSGTASSYEQYF.

The chain has TRBV7-8 and TRBJ1-4; D call uncertain. Trimming took 1 base from V and 5 from J, leaving 5 bases between them. The V gene's germline CDR1 is SGHVS and CDR2 FQNEAQ. This CDR3 contains 13 residues. The CDR3 region has the DNA TGTGCCAGCAGCTTAGTTACCAATGAAAAACTGTTTTTT. Protein: CASSLVTNEKLFF.

A note on this clonotype: One end of the junction fails to match germline, which may point to a read error. This chain joins TRBV11-2 and TRBJ2-1; no reliable D call. The germline V gene encodes CDR1 SGHAT and CDR2 FQNNGV. The CDR3 covers 15 residues. In DNA form, the CDR3 reads TGTGCCAGAAGCTTACGGACCCCGTGGTACAATGAGCAGTTCTTC. Translation: CARSLRTPWYNEQFF.

Ten or more counts support this clonotype. The rearrangement joins TRBV11-2 to TRBJ2-1; 7 bases agree with TRBD2. Germline loops: CDR1 SGHAT, CDR2 FQNNGV. V lost 4 bases to trimming and J lost 5 bases; unmatched junction nucleotides: 8. This CDR3 contains 15 residues. In DNA form, the CDR3 reads TGTGCCAGCAGCTCCCTCGCGGGAGTGCACAATGAGCAGTTCTTC. This translates into CASSSLAGVHNEQFF.

Concerning this clonotype: A read error is possible here, since a much larger clone lies one base away. J is TRBJ1-4 and V is TRBV4-1, with D hard to call. Germline loops: CDR1 MGHRA, CDR2 YSYEKL. Deletions cut 4 bases from V and 7 bases from J, with 16 bases between. The CDR3 length is 15 residues. This CDR3 is CASSREEWATEKLFF. The CDR3 region has the DNA TGCGCCAGCAGCCGAGAAGAATGGGCTACTGAAAAACTGTTTTTT.

The genes are TRBV28 and TRBJ2-1; no firm D call. Trimming left V 7 bases short and J 0 bases short, with 7 bases between. The CDR3 has 13 residues. CDR1 and CDR2 from the germline V gene are MDHEN and SYDVKM. Here the CDR3 reads CASKVSSYNEQFF. The DNA of the CDR3 is TGTGCCAGCAAGGTTAGCTCCTACAATGAGCAGTTCTTC.

This clonotype has a handful of counts. The rearrangement uses TRBV29-1 and TRBJ1-4; no reliable D call. The V gene lost 4 bases and the J gene lost 7 bases, with 10 bases spanning the gap. The CDR3 is made up of 12 amino acids. Germline V gives CDR1 SQVTM, CDR2 ANQGSEA. This CDR3 is CSVGLSGEKLFF. CDR3 sequence (DNA): TGCAGCGTTGGGTTGTCCGGTGAAAAACTGTTTTTT.

This clonotype was seen a handful of times. The V gene is TRBV6-1, the J gene TRBJ2-7, with 8 bases aligning to TRBD2. The germline V gene has CDR1 MNHNS and CDR2 SASEGT. This CDR3 is built from 15 residues. V was clipped by 1 base and J by 3 bases; unmatched bases: 5. For the CDR3, the DNA is TGTGCCAGCAGTGAAGGGGCGGGAGGTATCTACGAGCAGTACTTC. Its protein is CASSEGAGGIYEQYF.

There are many counts of this clonotype. J is TRBJ2-7 and V is TRBV6-6, with 12 bases lining up with TRBD1. Germline V gene sequence: CDR1 MNHNY, CDR2 SVGAGI (reference sequence). CDR3 length: 13 residues. V was pared by 5 bases and J by 5 bases, with 1 base of the junction left unmatched. CDR3 sequence reads: CASSGDRGHEQYF. In DNA form, the CDR3 reads TGTGCCAGCAGTGGGGACAGGGGGCACGAGCAGTACTTC.

In its sample, this clonotype was seen a few times. The rearrangement links TRBV4-2 to TRBJ1-3; D gene ambiguous. Germline CDR1 and CDR2: LGHNA and YNFKEQ. This CDR3 comprises 15 residues. Trimming cost V 4 bases and J 0 bases, with 10 bases left between them. CDR3 sequence reads: CASSRQKGSGNTIYF. The CDR3 region has the DNA TGTGCCAGCAGCCGCCAAAAGGGCTCTGGAAACACCATATATTTT.

V gene TRBV11-2 combines with J gene TRBJ2-5; D uncertain. V dropped 10 bases and J dropped 5 bases, with 23 bases sitting between them. The CDR3 contains 15 residues. CDR1 is SGHAT, CDR2 FQNNGV, per germline. Here the CDR3 reads CAKSLAQLMGETQYF. CDR3 DNA: TGTGCCAAGAGCTTAGCCCAGCTGATGGGGGAGACCCAGTACTTC.

In the case of this clonotype: Just one base apart from a much larger clone, this may be a read error. This chain joins TRBV11-2 and TRBJ2-1, with 8 bases aligning to TRBD2. The CDR3 is 12 residues long. Germline lookup yields CDR1 SGHAT and CDR2 FQNNGV. CDR3 coding DNA: TGTGCCAGCAGCATCCTACTAGCGGAGCAGCTCTTC. Its translation is CASSILLAEQLF.

Comments on this clonotype: Mismatch with germline at one junction end may stem from a read error. The rearrangement uses TRBV11-2 and TRBJ2-1; the match to TRBD1 covers 8 bases. Per germline, CDR1 SGHAT and CDR2 FQNNGV. The CDR3 has 18 residues. The CDR3 sequence: CASSFGFRGRGSYNEQLF. CDR3 in DNA: TGTGCCAGCAGCTTCGGATTCAGGGGGCGGGGCTCCTACAATGAGCAGCTCTTC.

This rearrangement joins TRBV6-1 to TRBJ2-1; TRBD2 matches at 11 bases. Per germline, CDR1 MNHNS and CDR2 SASEGT. The trim removed 3 bases at V and 8 bases at J, leaving 12 bases unmatched. This CDR3 region has 17 residues. For the CDR3, the DNA is TGTGCCAGCAGTGATGCTTTTTGGACTAGCGGGCGTGATGAGCAGTTCTTC. This codes for CASSDAFWTSGRDEQFF.

This sequence joins TRBV28 and TRBJ2-7; no firm D call. CDR3 size: 12 residues. Germline lookup yields CDR1 MDHEN and CDR2 SYDVKM. The germline V and J ends were trimmed by 5 bases and 7 bases, with 12 bases remaining between them. CDR3 sequence: CASSHSRPEQYF. CDR3 DNA sequence: TGTGCCAGCAGTCACTCAAGGCCTGAGCAGTACTTC.